One and the same sample provided the 11 T cell receptor beta chains below, sequenced in a study of regulatory T cells in long-lasting Graves disease (dated by TCRdb to the early 2020s). The time point label on this specimen signifies: persistent/refractory GD, antithyroid drugs over 5 years with positive TRAb. RNA was extracted from PBMCs in TRIzol for both TCR sequencing and RNA sequencing. The protocol used for the library was multiplex PCR. Sequenced using an Illumina HiSeq 4000. TCR beta libraries were built with iRepertoire HTBI primers and Arm-PCR amplification of CDR3 regions. TCRdb reworked the public reads: Q25 trimming with fastp, MiXCR clone assembly, productive beta chains retained. Duplicate CDR3 protein sequences are folded into a single record with the most common DNA and genes. The sample has a few hundred thousand distinct CDR3 sequences on record, around 20% of them singletons. The ten largest account for roughly a quarter of the sample.

This specimen consisted of peripheral blood mononuclear cells (PBMCs), obtained when the disease was refractory, from a patient treated with antithyroid drugs. Source of these receptors: a female donor with Graves disease.

This chain uses TRBV3-1 with TRBJ2-5; D not resolved. The CDR3 runs to 15 residues. Germline V lookup: CDR1 LGHDT, CDR2 YNNKEL (reference sequence). V was clipped by 4 bases and J by 2 bases, with 14 bases between them. The CDR3 is CASSPSYAQQETQYF. CDR3 nucleotide sequence: TGTGCCAGCAGCCCATCGTATGCCCAACAAGAGACCCAGTACTTC.

This clonotype was seen repeatedly, ten times or more. The rearrangement links TRBV28 to TRBJ1-5; unclear D gene. V lost 3 bases, J lost 3 bases, and 15 bases lay in between. Germline-derived CDR1 and CDR2 are MDHEN and SYDVKM. CDR3 length equals 16 residues. Written as DNA, the CDR3 is TGTGCCAGCAGTTTGGGTTGGCGGAGGGACAATCAGCCCCAGCATTTT. This codes for CASSLGWRRDNQPQHF. The entire variable domain, with the rest obtained from reference TRBV28 and TRBJ1-5, is as follows: DVKVTQSSRYLVKRTGEKVFLECVQDMDHENMFWYRQDPGLGLRLIYFSYDVKMKEKGDIPEGYSVSREKKERFSLILESASTNQTSMYLCASSLGWRRDNQPQHFGDGTRLSIL.

This clonotype has a count of ten or more. CDR3 sequence (DNA): TGCAGTGCTAGAGATCTACGGACTAGAGGGGCTCAAGGATCCACAGATACGCAGTATTTT. The encoded protein is CSARDLRTRGAQGSTDTQYF. The rearrangement joins TRBV20-1 to TRBJ2-3, with TRBD2 matching 7 bases. CDR1 is DFQATT and CDR2 is SNEGSKA in the germline V gene (reference sequence). With 0 bases clipped from V and 2 bases from J, the junction kept 20 bases outside the gene matches. The CDR3 consists of 20 residues.

To note about this clonotype: This may come from a read error, since a much larger clone is one base off. V gene TRBV28 combines with J gene TRBJ1-4; 9 bases align to TRBD1. The CDR3 has 16 amino acids. CDR1 and CDR2 (germline): MDHEN, SYDVKM. The CDR3 reads CASSSAGTGNNEKLVF. DNA of the CDR3: TGTGCCAGCTCCTCGGCCGGGACAGGGAACAATGAAAAACTGGTTTTT. Drawing the rest from reference TRBV28 and TRBJ1-4, the complete variable domain is DVKVTQSSRYLVKRTGEKVFLECVQDMDHENMFWYRQDPGLGLRLIYFSYDVKMKEKGDIPEGYSVSREKKERFSLILESASTNQTSMYLCASSSAGTGNNEKLVFGSGTQLSVL.

This clonotype has just a few counts. The chain links TRBV30 to TRBJ1-2; D ambiguous. The CDR3 is made up of 13 amino acids. V was cut by 3 bases and J by 4 bases, with 12 bases left in between. CDR1 and CDR2 from the germline V gene are GTSNPN and SVGIG (reference sequence). CDR3 sequence (DNA): TGTGCCTGGAGGCTGGGAGTTAGCTATGGCTACACCTTC. This encodes CAWRLGVSYGYTF. Using reference TRBV30 and TRBJ1-2 for the parts outside the CDR3, the full variable domain is SQTIHQWPATLVQPVGSPLSLECTVEGTSNPNLYWYRQAAGRGLQLLFYSVGIGQISSEVPQNLSASRPQDRQFILSSKKLLLSDSGFYLCAWRLGVSYGYTFGSGTRLTVV.

In this sample, this clonotype turned up a few times. This chain connects TRBV6-1 to TRBJ2-2, with 7 bases lining up with TRBD1. Germline trimming cut 4 bases from V and 4 bases from J; bases unmatched to any gene: 15. The CDR3 has 18 residues. In germline, CDR1 is MNHNS, CDR2 SASEGT. The CDR3 nucleotides read TGTGCCAGCAGTGTACCGGGACAGCCGGCTACAGGCACCGGGGAGCTGTTTTTT. It encodes CASSVPGQPATGTGELFF.

This clonotype was counted many times. The CDR3 DNA reads TGTGCCAGCAGTCCACAGGGGCAAGAGACCCAGTACTTC. Its translation: CASSPQGQETQYF. This chain joins TRBV27 and TRBJ2-5, with 7 bases identical to TRBD1. CDR3 length: 13 amino acids. After removal of 5 bases from V and 2 bases from J, the junction contained 2 bases not matched to a gene. Germline CDR1 is MNHEY and CDR2 is SMNVEV (reference sequence).

The chain joins TRBV6-1 to TRBJ1-1, with 7 positions matching TRBD1. This CDR3 region has 12 residues. Germline-derived CDR1 and CDR2 are MNHNS and SASEGT. J was trimmed by 8 bases and V by 8 bases; bases with no gene match: 8. The CDR3 nucleotides read TGTGCCAGCCAAACCGGGACAGTCGAAGCTTTCTTT. Protein: CASQTGTVEAFF.

The sample holds a few counts of this clonotype. The V and J genes are TRBV5-5 and TRBJ2-5; TRBD1 agrees at 8 bases. With 2 bases clipped from V and 0 bases from J, the junction kept 6 bases outside the gene matches. CDR3 length: 16 amino acids. Germline lookup yields CDR1 SGHKS and CDR2 YYEKEE (reference sequence). This CDR3 reads CASSFYRGQDQETQYF. The CDR3 region has the DNA TGTGCCAGCAGCTTTTATCGGGGACAGGACCAAGAGACCCAGTACTTC.

The table lists this clonotype with a count of one. V gene TRBV9 combines with J gene TRBJ1-1, with TRBD1 as a possible D gene (6 bases). V was cut by 3 bases and J by 4 bases, with 16 bases left in between. CDR3 length equals 15 residues. CDR1 is SGDLS and CDR2 is YYNGEE in the germline V gene. In nucleotides, the CDR3 is TGTGCCAGCAGCGGGGGGGCCCTAGGGGTCACTGAAGCTTTCTTT. Translated: CASSGGALGVTEAFF. Complete variable domain (other parts from reference TRBV9 and TRBJ1-1): DSGVTQTPKHLITATGQRVTLRCSPRSGDLSVYWYQQSLDQGLQFLIQYYNGEERAKGNILERFSAQQFPDLHSELNLSSLELGDSALYFCASSGGALGVTEAFFGQGTRLTVV.

The rearrangement joins TRBV6-2 or TRBV6-3 to TRBJ2-5; D possibly uses TRBD1 or TRBD2 (6 bases each). CDR3 length: 15 residues. The V end was cut by 7 bases, the J end by 5 bases, with 20 bases between. The germline gives CDR1 MNHEY, CDR2 SVGEGT. CDR3 loop: CASTNGGLDRETQYF. Written as DNA, the CDR3 is TGTGCCAGCACTAACGGGGGCCTGGATCGGGAGACCCAGTACTTC.